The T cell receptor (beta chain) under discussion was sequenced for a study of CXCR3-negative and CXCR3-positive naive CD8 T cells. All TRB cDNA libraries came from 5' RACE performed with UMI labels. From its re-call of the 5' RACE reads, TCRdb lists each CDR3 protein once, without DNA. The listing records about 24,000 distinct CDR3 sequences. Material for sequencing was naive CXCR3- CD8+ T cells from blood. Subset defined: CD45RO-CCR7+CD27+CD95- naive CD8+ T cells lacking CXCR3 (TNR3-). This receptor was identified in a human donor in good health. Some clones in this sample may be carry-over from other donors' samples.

The CDR3 sequence is CASSYELPTGRETQYF. The gene calls are TRBV6-5 and TRBJ2-5; TCRdb's assignment of TRBD1 cannot be checked, as there is no DNA. This CDR3 is 16 amino acids long. The germline V gene has CDR1 MNHEY and CDR2 SVGAGI.